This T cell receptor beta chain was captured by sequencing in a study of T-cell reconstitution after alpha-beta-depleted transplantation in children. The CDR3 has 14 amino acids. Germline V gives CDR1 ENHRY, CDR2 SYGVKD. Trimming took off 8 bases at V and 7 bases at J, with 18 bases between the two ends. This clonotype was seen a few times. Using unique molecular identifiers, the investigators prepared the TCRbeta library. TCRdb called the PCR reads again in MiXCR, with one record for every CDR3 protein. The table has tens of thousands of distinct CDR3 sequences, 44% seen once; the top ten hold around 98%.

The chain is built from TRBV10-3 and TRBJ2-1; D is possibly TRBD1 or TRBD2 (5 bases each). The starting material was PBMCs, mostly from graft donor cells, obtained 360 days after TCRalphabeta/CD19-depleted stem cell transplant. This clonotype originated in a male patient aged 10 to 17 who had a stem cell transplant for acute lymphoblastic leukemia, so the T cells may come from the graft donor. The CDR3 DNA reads TGTGCCATCCTGATCGCGGGCAGGGAAAATGAGCAGTTCTTC. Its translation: CAILIAGRENEQFF.